The clone carrying this TCR beta chain has just a few counts. CDR3 size: 14 residues. Germline CDR1 and CDR2: ENHRY and SYGVKD. Trimming removed 3 bases at V and 5 bases at J, with 14 bases between. Extracted from the samples, RNA was reverse transcribed into cDNA to serve as the sequencing template. TCRdb's table, derived via immunoSEQ multiplex PCR, lists solely in-frame clones and lacks some. The data hold around 100,000 clones, with roughly three fifths observed a single time. The data are from a study of CD8+ T cells in alopecia areata. Treatment reported: oral pan-JAK inhibitor, 5-10 mg twice daily.

This material consisted of CD4+ T cells sorted from blood, taken at week 24, from a patient treated with tofacitinib. The sequence was collected from a human donor with alopecia areata. The rearrangement links TRBV10-3 to TRBJ2-7; D is possibly TRBD1 (5 bases). The CDR3 sequence: CAISDGAAENEQYF. CDR3 DNA: TGTGCCATCAGTGATGGGGCAGCAGAGAACGAGCAGTACTTC.